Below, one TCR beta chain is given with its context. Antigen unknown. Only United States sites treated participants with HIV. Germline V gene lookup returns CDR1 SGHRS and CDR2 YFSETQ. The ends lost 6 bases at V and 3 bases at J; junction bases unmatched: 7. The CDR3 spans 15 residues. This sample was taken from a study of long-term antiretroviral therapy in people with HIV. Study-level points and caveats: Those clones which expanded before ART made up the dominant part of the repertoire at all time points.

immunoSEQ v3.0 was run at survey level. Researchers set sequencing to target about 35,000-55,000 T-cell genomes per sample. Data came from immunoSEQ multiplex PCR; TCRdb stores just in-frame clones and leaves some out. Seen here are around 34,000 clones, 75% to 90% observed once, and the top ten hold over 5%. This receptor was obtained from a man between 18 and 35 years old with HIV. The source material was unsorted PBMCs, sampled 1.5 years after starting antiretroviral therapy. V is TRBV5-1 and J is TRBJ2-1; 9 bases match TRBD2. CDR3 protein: CASKMLAGDYNEQFF. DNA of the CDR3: TGCGCCAGCAAAATGTTAGCGGGAGACTACAATGAGCAGTTCTTC.